Below are 9 T cell receptor beta chains sequenced from a single sample in a study of response to subunit inactivated influenza vaccine (dated by TCRdb to about 2018). Receptors were amplified or captured by RT-PCR. The data were produced on an Illumina HiSeq 2500. TCRdb redid the processing of the public reads, applying fastp at Q25 and MiXCR, and retained in-frame beta chains. CDR3 protein sequences are deduplicated, and each keeps its most common genes and DNA. The sample records about 500,000 distinct CDR3 sequences, approximately 12% of which are singletons. The ten largest make up approximately 14% of the sample. The sample's time point label, decoded: 45 to 55 days after influenza vaccine administration. The sample in question was PBMCs from blood, obtained roughly 6 weeks after vaccination. Receptors originate from a man aged 50-59 years who received an inactivated influenza vaccine. Donor details come from another sample of the same person, matched by shared clones.

This clonotype was counted ten times or more. The chain is built from TRBV18 and TRBJ2-1, with TRBD2 identical over 8 bases. Unmatched junction bases numbered 4, after V lost 4 bases and J lost 5 bases. This CDR3 is 14 amino acids long. Germline CDR1 is KGHSH and CDR2 is LQKENI. The CDR3, as DNA: TGTGCCAGCTCACTTAGCGGGGTCAACAATGAGCAGTTCTTC. Amino acids: CASSLSGVNNEQFF.

This clonotype was found a few times. The gene calls are TRBV5-5 and TRBJ2-7; TRBD2 is a possible D gene (5 bases). CDR3 length: 13 amino acids. Between the trimmed V and J ends, which lost 6 bases and 7 bases, there was a span of 17 bases. Germline values: CDR1 SGHKS, CDR2 YYEKEE (reference sequence). For the CDR3, the DNA is TGTGCCAGCACTTCATTGTTCCGAGGGGAGCAGTACTTC. It codes for CASTSLFRGEQYF.

This clonotype has just a few counts. The genes are TRBV4-2 and TRBJ2-1; D is undetermined. From germline, CDR1 is LGHNA and CDR2 YNFKEQ. Trimming left V 3 bases short and J 0 bases short, with 9 bases between. The CDR3 sequence is 15 residues long. CDR3 sequence: CASSHTTSSYNEQFF. The DNA for the CDR3 is TGTGCCAGCAGCCATACGACAAGCTCCTACAATGAGCAGTTCTTC.

This clonotype occurred a few times. This chain joins TRBV7-2 and TRBJ2-4; maybe TRBD1 (6 bases). CDR1 SGHTA and CDR2 FQGNSA come from the germline V gene. The CDR3 length is 16 residues. Trimming cost V 3 bases and J 0 bases, with 12 bases left between them. CDR3 nucleotide sequence: TGTGCCAGCAGCTTGCGGACAGATCTAGCCAAAAACATTCAGTACTTC. This translates into CASSLRTDLAKNIQYF.

The rearrangement uses TRBV7-6 and TRBJ2-2, with D perhaps matching TRBD2 (5 bases). This CDR3 has 15 residues. V was clipped by 1 base and J by 10 bases, with 16 bases between them. The V gene's germline CDR1 is SGHVS and CDR2 FNYEAQ. CDR3 DNA sequence: TGTGCCAGCAGCTTAGGGGATGGTAGCGCGACGGAGCTGTTTTTT. It translates to CASSLGDGSATELFF.

The chain has TRBV7-9 and TRBJ2-1; 12 nucleotides align to TRBD2. The germline gives CDR1 SEHNR, CDR2 FQNEAQ (reference sequence). CDR3 length: 15 residues. V shed 4 bases and J 16 bases; nucleotides not matched to a gene: 14. The CDR3 DNA reads as TGTGCCAGCAGCTCGCCTAGCGGGAGGGCCTCTACTTCTTTCTTC. Protein sequence: CASSSPSGRASTSFF.

The CDR3 loop is CASSRSVLWESYEQYF. CDR3 DNA sequence: TGTGCCAGCAGCCGGTCAGTCTTGTGGGAGTCCTACGAGCAGTACTTC. The rearrangement uses TRBV5-6 and TRBJ2-7; D might be TRBD2 (5 bases). Germline V gives CDR1 SGHDT, CDR2 YYEEEE. Between the trimmed V and J ends, which lost 4 bases and 1 base, there was a span of 18 bases. This CDR3 has 16 amino acids.

CDR3 in amino acids: CSARGNSETQYF. CDR3 DNA: TGCAGTGCTAGAGGGAATTCAGAGACCCAGTACTTC. J is TRBJ2-5 and V is TRBV20-1; unclear D gene. The CDR3 totals 12 residues. Germline CDR1 DFQATT, CDR2 SNEGSKA (reference sequence). The ends were cut back, 1 base at V and 4 bases at J, with 7 bases in the middle.

This chain connects TRBV6-5 to TRBJ2-3; 9 nucleotides match TRBD2. CDR3 length: 17 amino acids. The V gene end was trimmed by 0 bases and the J gene end by 6 bases; junction bases not matched to a gene: 10. CDR1 and CDR2 (germline): MNHEY, SVGAGI. For the CDR3, the DNA is TGTGCCAGCAGTTACTCTGGTGGGACTAGCAGATTCGATACGCAGTATTTT. Translating gives CASSYSGGTSRFDTQYF.